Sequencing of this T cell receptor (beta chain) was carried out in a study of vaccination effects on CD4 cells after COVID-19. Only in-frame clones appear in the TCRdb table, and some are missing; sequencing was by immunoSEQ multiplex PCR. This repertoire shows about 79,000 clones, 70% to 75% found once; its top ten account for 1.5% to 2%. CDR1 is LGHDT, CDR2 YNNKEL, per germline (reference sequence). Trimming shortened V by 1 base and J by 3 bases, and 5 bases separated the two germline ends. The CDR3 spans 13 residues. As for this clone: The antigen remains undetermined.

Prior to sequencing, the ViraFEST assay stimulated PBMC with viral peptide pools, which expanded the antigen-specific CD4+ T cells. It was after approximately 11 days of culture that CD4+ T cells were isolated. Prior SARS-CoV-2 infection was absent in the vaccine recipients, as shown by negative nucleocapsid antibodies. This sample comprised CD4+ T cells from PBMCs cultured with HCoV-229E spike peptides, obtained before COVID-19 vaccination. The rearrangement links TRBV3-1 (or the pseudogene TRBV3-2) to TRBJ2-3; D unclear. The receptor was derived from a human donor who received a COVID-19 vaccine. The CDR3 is CASSQASTDTQYF. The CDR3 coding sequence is TGTGCCAGCAGCCAAGCGTCTACAGATACGCAGTATTTT.